Below are 26 T cell receptor beta chains sequenced from a single sample in a study of blood T cell repertoires in COVID-19. Assay: immunoSEQ multiplex PCR; the TCRdb copy retains only in-frame clones and omits some. The sample contains more than 95,000 clones, less than 85% of which appear only once. The sequenced sample consisted of peripheral blood. These receptors were taken from a man in his forties or fifties with acute or convalescent COVID-19.

This clone was detected a few times. The chain has TRBV18 and TRBJ2-7; TRBD1 might be the D (6 bases). Germline V gives CDR1 KGHSH, CDR2 LQKENI. The V gene lost 0 bases and the J gene lost 3 bases, with 9 bases spanning the gap. There are 14 residues in the CDR3. The CDR3 sequence is CASSPPQGLYEQYF. In nucleotides, the CDR3 is TGTGCCAGCTCACCACCGCAGGGGCTCTACGAGCAGTACTTC. The full variable domain, completed using reference TRBV18 and TRBJ2-7, is NAGVMQNPRHLVRRRGQEARLRCSPMKGHSHVYWYRQLPEEGLKFMVYLQKENIIDESGMPKERFSAEFPKEGPSILRIQQVVRGDSAAYFCASSPPQGLYEQYFGPGTRLTVT.

With respect to this clone: This specimen includes other DNA sequences encoding the same CDR3. The chain recombines TRBV19 with TRBJ2-3, with unresolved D. This CDR3 spans 14 amino acids. CDR1 LNHDA and CDR2 SQIVND come from the germline V gene (reference sequence). With 4 bases removed from V and 0 bases from J, the gap between germline ends came to 8 bases. For the CDR3, the DNA is TGTGCCAGTAGTACAGGAACTAGCACAGATACGCAGTATTTT. This codes for CASSTGTSTDTQYF.

This chain connects TRBV27 to TRBJ2-7; TRBD2 might be the D (6 bases). From germline, CDR1 is MNHEY and CDR2 SMNVEV (reference sequence). This CDR3 is built from 13 residues. Trimming stripped 2 bases from V and 6 bases from J, with 11 bases between. CDR3 in amino acids: CASSLLGRSEQYF. The CDR3 DNA sequence: TGTGCCAGCAGTTTACTGGGGAGGTCCGAGCAGTACTTC.

The V call is TRBV28, the J call TRBJ1-1, with a tentative D call TRBD1 (5 bases). The CDR3 is 15 amino acids. Looked up from germline, CDR1 is MDHEN and CDR2 is SYDVKM. The ends were cut back, 3 bases at V and 1 base at J, with 12 bases in the middle. CDR3 loop: CASSLPGHTNTEAFF. CDR3 DNA sequence: TGTGCCAGCAGTTTGCCAGGACATACGAACACTGAAGCTTTCTTT.

The V call is TRBV4-1, the J call TRBJ1-4; 12 positions match TRBD1. V lost 4 bases, J lost 7 bases, and 13 bases stayed unmatched. Germline V CDR1 and CDR2: MGHRA, YSYEKL. This CDR3 contains 18 residues. CDR3 coding DNA: TGCGCCAGCAGCCCCGCCGGGACAGGGGGCGGGAGTGGTGAAAAACTGTTTTTT. Its translation is CASSPAGTGGGSGEKLFF.

The V and J genes are TRBV5-6 and TRBJ2-3; 7 nucleotides agree with TRBD2. V lost 0 bases to trimming and J lost 2 bases; unmatched junction nucleotides: 6. The length of the CDR3 is 16 residues. The germline V gene has CDR1 SGHDT and CDR2 YYEEEE. The DNA for the CDR3 is TGTGCCAGCAGCTTGGCCCACAGCGGGAACACAGATACGCAGTATTTT. The encoded protein is CASSLAHSGNTDTQYF. Looking up the rest from reference TRBV5-6 and TRBJ2-3 gives the full variable domain: DAGVTQSPTHLIKTRGQQVTLRCSPKSGHDTVSWYQQALGQGPQFIFQYYEEEERQRGNFPDRFSGHQFPNYSSELNVNALLLGDSALYLCASSLAHSGNTDTQYFGPGTRLTVL.

The chain links TRBV18 to TRBJ2-7; D uncertain. V was pared by 2 bases and J by 2 bases, with 10 bases between. Per the germline V gene, CDR1 is KGHSH and CDR2 is LQKENI. The CDR3 has 14 residues. CDR3 amino acids: CASSPTDGPYEQYF. DNA of the CDR3: TGTGCCAGCTCACCAACAGACGGTCCCTACGAGCAGTACTTC.

The rearrangement uses TRBV28 and TRBJ2-7, with D perhaps matching TRBD1 (5 bases). The germline CDR1 and CDR2 sequences are MDHEN and SYDVKM. The CDR3 loop spans 14 amino acids. Trimming pared 2 bases from V and 3 bases from J, leaving 11 bases between. CDR3 sequence reads: CASSLDSFLYEQYF. The CDR3 region has the DNA TGTGCCAGCAGTTTAGACAGTTTCCTCTACGAGCAGTACTTC.

This rearrangement joins TRBV5-1 to TRBJ1-1, with 7 bases that match TRBD1. This CDR3 has 13 amino acids. Losses at the gene ends were 2 bases for V and 5 bases for J; bases not matched to a gene: 3. Germline V gene data show CDR1 as SGHRS and CDR2 as YFSETQ. The CDR3 coding sequence is TGCGCCAGCAGCTTCACAGGGGATACTGAAGCTTTCTTT. Its protein is CASSFTGDTEAFF.

This rearrangement joins TRBV2 to TRBJ2-1, with 9 bases matching TRBD2. The CDR3 runs 15 residues. The trim removed 3 bases at V and 10 bases at J, leaving 10 bases unmatched. Germline V gene data show CDR1 as SNHLY and CDR2 as FYNNEI. In DNA form, the CDR3 reads TGTGCCAGCAGTGAGTCTAGCGGGAAAATTTGGGAGCAGTTCTTC. This translates into CASSESSGKIWEQFF.

In its sample, this clone was seen once. The chain recombines TRBV5-1 with TRBJ1-1; D not resolved. CDR3 length: 13 residues. Germline CDR1 and CDR2: SGHRS and YFSETQ. The V end lost 0 bases, the J end lost 6 bases, and 9 bases lay between the germline ends. In DNA form, the CDR3 reads TGCGCCAGCAGCTTGGTAAACCCAGCTGAAGCTTTCTTT. Protein: CASSLVNPAEAFF.

V usage is TRBV7-9 and J usage is TRBJ1-4; D is undetermined. This CDR3 contains 15 residues. The V and J ends lost 5 bases and 6 bases respectively, with 16 bases between them. Germline CDR1 and CDR2: SEHNR and FQNEAQ (reference sequence). The CDR3 DNA reads as TGTGCCAGCAGCCCTGGACTAGTGGAGGATGAAAAACTGTTTTTT. It codes for CASSPGLVEDEKLFF.

This clone came up a few times. This sequence joins TRBV19 and TRBJ1-1, with 7 bases lining up with TRBD1. V was clipped by 5 bases and J by 0 bases; unmatched bases: 3. CDR3 length equals 14 residues. From germline, CDR1 is LNHDA and CDR2 SQIVND (reference sequence). In DNA, the CDR3 is TGTGCCAGTAGTGTACAGGGGATGAACACTGAAGCTTTCTTT. This encodes CASSVQGMNTEAFF.

The chain employs TRBV29-1 and TRBJ1-1; D may be TRBD1 (5 bases). With 3 bases removed from V and 4 bases from J, the gap between germline ends came to 15 bases. This CDR3 has 14 amino acids. In germline, CDR1 is SQVTM, CDR2 ANQGSEA. The DNA for the CDR3 is TGCAGCGTTGAGAAGGGTATGGGGGGCACTGAAGCTTTCTTT. Protein: CSVEKGMGGTEAFF.

The rearrangement uses TRBV9 and TRBJ2-1; 7 bases are shared with TRBD2. Germline trimming cut 3 bases from V and 0 bases from J; bases unmatched to any gene: 3. CDR1 and CDR2 (germline): SGDLS, YYNGEE. The CDR3 spans 15 residues. CDR3 sequence: CASSATSVSYNEQFF. The CDR3 DNA is TGTGCCAGCAGCGCTACTAGCGTCTCCTACAATGAGCAGTTCTTC.

This chain joins TRBV9 and TRBJ2-3; 10 nucleotides line up with TRBD2. The CDR3 loop spans 17 amino acids. Per germline, CDR1 SGDLS and CDR2 YYNGEE. The V and J ends lost 0 bases and 4 bases, in that order; junction bases with no gene match: 8. The CDR3 spells CASSVAGTSVFPDTQYF. DNA for the CDR3: TGTGCCAGCAGCGTAGCCGGGACTAGCGTGTTCCCAGATACGCAGTATTTT.

This chain links TRBV14 with TRBJ1-2; 7 bases align to TRBD1. With V trimmed by 5 bases and J by 8 bases, 14 bases remained unmatched. The CDR3 covers 15 residues. CDR1 is SGHDN and CDR2 is FVKESK in the germline V gene. The CDR3 nucleotides are TGTGCCAGCAGCAGCCGACAGGGTTCCGTGGGGGGCTACACCTTC. It encodes CASSSRQGSVGGYTF.

The rearrangement joins TRBV2 to TRBJ1-1, with TRBD1 matching 7 bases. The length of the CDR3 is 13 residues. Germline V gene lookup returns CDR1 SNHLY and CDR2 FYNNEI. Trimming took 1 base from V and 5 from J; bases not matched to a gene: 1. The CDR3 nucleotides are TGTGCCAGCAGTGAAGAGGGACAGACTGAAGCTTTCTTT. It codes for CASSEEGQTEAFF.

In this sample, this clone turned up once. The V and J genes are TRBV7-9 and TRBJ2-4; D may be TRBD1 (6 bases). CDR3 length: 17 amino acids. The germline gives CDR1 SEHNR, CDR2 FQNEAQ (reference sequence). V was pared by 5 bases and J by 0 bases, with 17 bases between. The CDR3 DNA sequence: TGTGCCAGCAGCCGAGTCGAACAGGGCCCAGCCAAAAACATTCAGTACTTC. It encodes CASSRVEQGPAKNIQYF.

V gene TRBV7-3 combines with J gene TRBJ2-2; 7 bases agree with TRBD2. Germline CDR1 SGHTA, CDR2 FQGTGA. The CDR3 has 15 residues. V lost 3 bases, J lost 4 bases, and 5 bases stayed unmatched. CDR3 amino acids: CASSLMGLSTGELFF. The CDR3 nucleotides read TGTGCCAGCAGCTTGATGGGACTATCCACCGGGGAGCTGTTTTTT.

The CDR3 reads CASSRDNSGNTIYF. DNA of the CDR3: TGTGCCAGCAGCCGGGACAACTCTGGAAACACCATATATTTT. J is TRBJ1-3 and V is TRBV3-1 (or the pseudogene TRBV3-2), with D perhaps matching TRBD1 (6 bases). The CDR3 is made up of 14 amino acids. The germline V gene has CDR1 LGHDT and CDR2 YNNKEL (reference sequence). Trimming removed 4 bases from V and 0 bases from J, with 7 bases in between.

V usage is TRBV29-1 and J usage is TRBJ2-7; 9 bases are shared with TRBD1. The germline CDR1 and CDR2 sequences are SQVTM and ANQGSEA. This CDR3 comprises 14 residues. V gave up 7 bases and J gave up 4 bases; unmatched junction bases: 11. CDR3 protein: CSAETGQGGYEQYF. The CDR3 DNA reads TGCAGCGCAGAGACGGGACAGGGAGGGTACGAGCAGTACTTC.

The V and J genes are TRBV11-2 and TRBJ2-4; TRBD2 matches at 7 bases. V dropped 2 bases and J dropped 5; count of bases not matched to a gene: 18. Germline V gene lookup returns CDR1 SGHAT and CDR2 FQNNGV. CDR3 size: 19 residues. This CDR3 is CASSLFSLLREDGQNIQYF. CDR3 nucleotide sequence: TGTGCCAGCAGCTTATTCAGCCTATTACGGGAGGATGGTCAAAACATTCAGTACTTC.

V and J are TRBV7-6 and TRBJ2-1, with TRBD2 identical over 7 bases. Germline CDR1 reads SGHVS; CDR2 reads FNYEAQ. The CDR3 is 16 amino acids. J lost 2 bases, V lost 2 bases, and 6 bases had no gene match. Here the CDR3 reads CASSLIEGGPYNEQFF. The CDR3 DNA reads as TGTGCCAGCAGCTTAATTGAGGGAGGGCCCTACAATGAGCAGTTCTTC.

This clone has only a few counts. This CDR3 is also generated by other DNA sequences in the sample. The V gene is TRBV6-1, the J gene TRBJ2-7, with D possibly being TRBD1 (6 bases). Trimming left V 0 bases short and J 5 bases short, with 11 bases between. Germline values: CDR1 MNHNS, CDR2 SASEGT. The CDR3 runs 14 residues. The CDR3 reads CASSEAGRGNEQYF. CDR3 DNA: TGTGCCAGCAGTGAAGCTGGCAGGGGAAACGAGCAGTACTTC.

This chain connects TRBV24-1 to TRBJ2-2, with 7 bases that match TRBD2. J gave up 1 base and V 2 bases, and 3 bases lay outside the gene matches. Germline-derived CDR1 and CDR2 are KGHDR and SFDVKD. The CDR3 has 16 amino acids. The CDR3 DNA reads as TGTGCCACCAGTGATTCCTGGGGGGGGAACACCGGGGAGCTGTTTTTT. Residues: CATSDSWGGNTGELFF.